One sample yielded the 24 T cell receptor beta chains listed below, sequenced in a study of Ad26.COV2.S vaccination and SARS-CoV-2 variants. The sample's treatment: 19 received Ad26.COV2.S at low or high dose, single or two shots; about 5 received placebo; per-sample allocation not given. The study sampled participants on day 63 after the first vaccine or placebo injection. The data were produced by immunoSEQ multiplex PCR, yet TCRdb's version contains in-frame clones alone and is incomplete. The sample holds about 440,000 clones, 80% to 95% seen once. The sample consisted of peripheral blood, taken in a trial of Ad26.COV2.S vaccine versus placebo. These receptors all come from a person aged 18-60 years who received the Ad26.COV2.S COVID-19 vaccine or a placebo.

V is TRBV4-3 and J is TRBJ2-1, with D tentatively TRBD2 (6 bases). The CDR3 has 14 residues. The germline V and J ends were trimmed by 0 bases and 8 bases, with 11 bases remaining between them. Germline V gene data show CDR1 as LGHNA and CDR2 as YSLEER. This chain's CDR3 is CASSQDRGGDEQFF. The DNA of the CDR3 is TGCGCCAGCAGCCAAGACCGTGGAGGGGATGAGCAGTTCTTC.

This CDR3 reads CASSTQGQYTGELFF. DNA of the CDR3: TGTGCCAGCAGCACCCAGGGACAGTACACCGGGGAGCTGTTTTTT. The chain combines TRBV7-2 with TRBJ2-2, with 7 bases matching TRBD1. The CDR3 totals 15 residues. The germline V gene encodes CDR1 SGHTA and CDR2 FQGNSA. Germline trimming cut 5 bases from V and 3 bases from J; bases unmatched to any gene: 6.

This clone showed up just once. The rearrangement joins TRBV6-5 to TRBJ2-1; 8 bases line up with TRBD2. CDR3 length equals 12 residues. Germline CDR1 reads MNHEY; CDR2 reads SVGAGI. The J segment lost 9 bases and the V segment lost 6 bases, leaving 4 bases of the junction unmatched. The CDR3 nucleotides read TGTGCCAGCAGGGAGCGGGAGTCTGAGCAGTTCTTC. Translated: CASRERESEQFF.

Remarks on this clone: Within the sample, other DNA sequences also encode this same CDR3. This chain joins TRBV11-2 and TRBJ2-2; no reliable D call. CDR1 is SGHAT, CDR2 FQNNGV, per germline. CDR3 length equals 13 residues. V was cut by 0 bases and J by 4 bases, with 3 bases left in between. The DNA of the CDR3 is TGTGCCAGCAGCTTAGACCCCACCGGGGAGCTGTTTTTT. It translates to CASSLDPTGELFF.

This chain joins TRBV6-2 or TRBV6-3 and TRBJ1-2; D is possibly TRBD1 (5 bases). Germline lookup yields CDR1 MNHEY and CDR2 SVGEGT. The CDR3 runs to 14 residues. With 0 bases removed from V and 6 bases from J, the gap between germline ends came to 11 bases. The CDR3 nucleotides are TGTGCCAGCAGTTACTCGGTCAGGGTTGATGGCTACACCTTC. Encoded protein: CASSYSVRVDGYTF.

The CDR3 sequence is CAIGQGETQYF. The CDR3 DNA follows: TGTGCCATAGGACAGGGCGAGACCCAGTACTTC. The chain employs TRBV24-1 and TRBJ2-5; 8 nucleotides align to TRBD1. Germline V CDR1 and CDR2: KGHDR, SFDVKD. This CDR3 is built from 11 residues. Trimming cost V 11 bases and J 5 bases; bases outside gene matches: 3.

The chain joins TRBV4-2 to TRBJ2-2, with D possibly being TRBD1 (5 bases). Trimming left V 0 bases short and J 0 bases short, with 14 bases between. Germline values: CDR1 LGHNA, CDR2 YNFKEQ. The CDR3 runs to 18 residues. The CDR3 sequence: CASSQDLSSRANTGELFF. CDR3 coding DNA: TGTGCCAGCAGCCAAGATCTGAGTTCCAGGGCGAACACCGGGGAGCTGTTTTTT.

The V gene is TRBV4-3, the J gene TRBJ2-2; D not resolved. CDR1 LGHNA and CDR2 YSLEER come from the germline V gene. The CDR3 is 12 residues long. Trimming removed 2 bases at V and 5 bases at J, with 3 bases between. CDR3 coding DNA: TGCGCCAGCAGCCAATCAACCGGGGAGCTGTTTTTT. Its translation is CASSQSTGELFF.

The chain has TRBV29-1 and TRBJ1-1, with no clear D. The CDR3 is made up of 13 amino acids. The V gene's germline CDR1 is SQVTM and CDR2 ANQGSEA. The ends were cut back, 3 bases at V and 1 base at J, with 9 bases in the middle. The CDR3 DNA sequence: TGCAGCGTTGATGACGGCCGGAACACTGAAGCTTTCTTT. This sequence encodes CSVDDGRNTEAFF.

The chain combines TRBV24-1 with TRBJ1-2, with D unresolved. Germline CDR1 and CDR2: KGHDR and SFDVKD. Trimming took off 5 bases at V and 3 bases at J, with 6 bases between the two ends. The CDR3 spans 12 residues. The CDR3 region is CATSASDYGYTF. In DNA form, the CDR3 reads TGTGCCACCAGTGCCTCAGACTATGGCTACACCTTC.

V and J are TRBV19 and TRBJ2-5; D is perhaps TRBD1 or TRBD2 (5 bases each). Germline V lookup: CDR1 LNHDA, CDR2 SQIVND (reference sequence). Trimming pared 3 bases from V and 5 bases from J, leaving 10 bases between. This CDR3 has 13 amino acids. DNA for the CDR3: TGTGCCAGTAGTATCCTCGGGGCCGAGACCCAGTACTTC. Amino acids: CASSILGAETQYF.

The CDR3 region has the DNA TGTGCCAGCAGCTTGGGGGGCGGGAGGTACGACGAGCAGTACTTC. Translated, it gives CASSLGGGRYDEQYF. V gene TRBV5-4 combines with J gene TRBJ2-7; 8 bases match TRBD2. V lost 0 bases and J lost 5; bases outside the gene matches: 7. This CDR3 has 15 amino acids. Germline assignment: CDR1 SGHNT and CDR2 YYREEE (reference sequence).

The CDR3 reads CATSRDPTGYNEQFF. The CDR3 coding sequence is TGTGCCACCAGCAGAGATCCGACAGGTTACAATGAGCAGTTCTTC. This chain uses TRBV15 with TRBJ2-1; D may be TRBD1 (6 bases). The length of the CDR3 is 15 residues. Trimming removed 0 bases at V and 4 bases at J, with 10 bases between. Germline CDR1 is LNHNV and CDR2 is YYDKDF (reference sequence).

The chain links TRBV11-3 to TRBJ1-3, with a possible D match to TRBD1 (5 bases). This CDR3 has 17 amino acids. V was pared by 2 bases and J by 0 bases, with 14 bases between. Germline V CDR1 and CDR2: SGHNT, YENEEA. CDR3 amino acids: CASSLRGDTTSGNTIYF. Here the CDR3 DNA reads TGTGCCAGCAGCTTACGGGGCGACACTACCTCTGGAAACACCATATATTTT. The whole variable domain, remainder taken from reference TRBV11-3 and TRBJ1-3, is EAGVVQSPRYKIIEKKQPVAFWCNPISGHNTLYWYLQNLGQGPELLIRYENEEAVDDSQLPKDRFSAERLKGVDSTLKIQPAELGDSAVYLCASSLRGDTTSGNTIYFGEGSWLTVV.

The rearrangement joins TRBV6-5 to TRBJ1-5, with 10 bases that match TRBD1. The germline gives CDR1 MNHEY, CDR2 SVGAGI. V trimming: 6 bases; J trimming: 7 bases; junction bases outside the gene matches: 9. This CDR3 is 15 amino acids long. The DNA for the CDR3 is TGTGCCAGCAGGCGGGGACAGGGGTTCGACCAGCCCCAGCATTTT. It yields the protein CASRRGQGFDQPQHF.

The gene calls are TRBV12-3 or TRBV12-4 and TRBJ2-5; D is ambiguous. Trimming removed 5 bases at V and 5 bases at J, with 12 bases between. This CDR3 has 13 amino acids. CDR3 region: CASSLTVRETQYF. The CDR3 coding sequence is TGTGCCAGCAGTCTCACGGTGCGGGAGACCCAGTACTTC.

This chain connects TRBV2 to TRBJ2-2; TRBD2 agrees at 13 bases. The V gene's germline CDR1 is SNHLY and CDR2 FYNNEI. Unmatched junction bases numbered 6, after V lost 6 bases and J lost 8 bases. The CDR3 spans 15 residues. The DNA for the CDR3 is TGTGCCAGCAGAGGACTAGCGGGAGTTCTGGGGGAGCTGTTTTTT. This gives the protein CASRGLAGVLGELFF.

The J gene is TRBJ2-5, the V gene TRBV2, with TRBD1 identical over 8 bases. Germline V gives CDR1 SNHLY, CDR2 FYNNEI. The V gene end was trimmed by 6 bases and the J gene end by 2 bases; junction bases not matched to a gene: 2. CDR3 size: 13 residues. CDR3 nucleotide sequence: TGTGCCAGCAGCCGGGACAGGCAAGAGACCCAGTACTTC. Its translation is CASSRDRQETQYF.

Here the CDR3 reads CASSPPVGSGSYNEQFF. The CDR3 DNA is TGTGCCAGCTCACCACCAGTGGGTAGCGGGAGTTACAATGAGCAGTTCTTC. The chain combines TRBV18 with TRBJ2-1; 9 bases agree with TRBD2. V lost 0 bases and J lost 4; bases outside the gene matches: 7. Germline CDR1 and CDR2: KGHSH and LQKENI. The CDR3 is 17 residues long.

This clone showed up just once. V is TRBV7-2 and J is TRBJ2-2; TRBD2 agrees at 14 bases. The V gene's germline CDR1 is SGHTA and CDR2 FQGNSA. J gave up 6 bases and V 5 bases, and 5 bases lay outside the gene matches. This CDR3 comprises 16 residues. The CDR3, as DNA: TGTGCCAGCAGCCCCCCGGGACTAGCGGGGGCCGGGGAGCTGTTTTTT. This gives the protein CASSPPGLAGAGELFF.

The rearrangement uses TRBV10-3 and TRBJ2-7; D is uncertain. This CDR3 region has 13 residues. V dropped 0 bases and J dropped 5 bases, with 8 bases sitting between them. Looked up from germline, CDR1 is ENHRY and CDR2 is SYGVKD. CDR3 sequence: CAISESGEDEQYF. CDR3 coding DNA: TGTGCCATCAGTGAGTCTGGCGAGGACGAGCAGTACTTC.

The CDR3 DNA follows: TGTGCCAGCAGCTTAGGTCAGATTGAAGCTTTCTTT. Translated: CASSLGQIEAFF. This chain connects TRBV11-2 to TRBJ1-1; D gene ambiguous. Per germline, CDR1 SGHAT and CDR2 FQNNGV. The V end was cut by 1 base, the J end by 7 bases, with 7 bases between. The CDR3 sequence is 12 residues long.

The V gene is TRBV2, the J gene TRBJ2-3; the D call may be TRBD1 or TRBD2 (5 bases each). The V end lost 5 bases, the J end lost 6 bases, and 9 bases lay between the germline ends. Germline V gene lookup returns CDR1 SNHLY and CDR2 FYNNEI. This CDR3 region has 12 residues. CDR3 loop: CASSRGEDTQYF. CDR3 nucleotides: TGTGCCAGCAGTAGAGGGGAGGATACGCAGTATTTT.

J is TRBJ2-7 and V is TRBV10-3, with D hard to call. The V gene's germline CDR1 is ENHRY and CDR2 SYGVKD. CDR3 length equals 14 residues. Trimming removed 8 bases from V and 0 bases from J, with 14 bases in between. The DNA for the CDR3 is TGTGCCATCGCCCAAGTCCTCCCCTCCTACGAGCAGTACTTC. Translation gives CAIAQVLPSYEQYF.